The rows below give T cell receptor beta chains drawn from one sample of a study of T cell responses to AZD1222 COVID-19 vaccine. Data came from immunoSEQ multiplex PCR; TCRdb stores just in-frame clones and leaves some out. The table shows roughly 120,000 clones, with 70% to 90% occurring only once. Sample: peripheral blood, taken on day 0 of AZD1222 vaccination. All receptors come from an adult in good health. Both conserved end residues are part of each CDR3. D genes are given only for firm matches. A row's size may be missing; if present it is once, few, many or a size class.

clone_size: -
j_call: TRBJ2-5
v_call: TRBV27
d_call: TRBD2
cdr3_nt: TGTGCCAGCAGTTTGGGGCTAGCGGGGGGATTAGAGACCCAGTACTTC
cdr3_aa: CASSLGLAGGLETQYF

clone_size: -
j_call: TRBJ2-1
v_call: TRBV14
d_call: -
cdr3_nt: TGTGCCAGCAGCCCCCCGGAGCAGTTCTTC
cdr3_aa: CASSPPEQFF

clone_size: few
j_call: TRBJ1-2
v_call: TRBV5-8
d_call: -
cdr3_nt: TGTGCCAGCAGCTTGGAGCAGGGCGCACCTAATACTAACTATGGCTACACCTTC
cdr3_aa: CASSLEQGAPNTNYGYTF

clone_size: -
j_call: TRBJ1-1
v_call: TRBV3-1/TRBV3-2
d_call: -
cdr3_nt: TGTGCCAGCAGCCAAGTTAGGTCGACGACTTTCTTT
cdr3_aa: CASSQVRSTTFF

clone_size: once
j_call: TRBJ2-1
v_call: TRBV19
d_call: -
cdr3_nt: TGTGCCAGTAGTATGGGGAAAAGGATAGGCAATGAGCAGTTCTTC
cdr3_aa: CASSMGKRIGNEQFF

clone_size: few
j_call: TRBJ2-7
v_call: TRBV3-1/TRBV3-2
d_call: TRBD2
cdr3_nt: TGTGCCAGCTCTGAAGGGGGTAGCGGGAGCCACGAGCAGTACTTC
cdr3_aa: CASSEGGSGSHEQYF

clone_size: -
j_call: TRBJ2-3
v_call: TRBV7-9
d_call: -
cdr3_nt: TGTGCCAGCAGCTTGAGAACCTTCACAGATACGCAGTATTTT
cdr3_aa: CASSLRTFTDTQYF

clone_size: -
j_call: TRBJ2-1
v_call: TRBV6-1
d_call: -
cdr3_nt: TGTGCCAGCAGTGAAGGCGTTTCCTACAATGAGCAGTTCTTC
cdr3_aa: CASSEGVSYNEQFF

clone_size: -
j_call: TRBJ1-1
v_call: TRBV6-6
d_call: TRBD1
cdr3_nt: TGTGCCAGCAGTCCGGGACAGGGGGCTTATTTGAACACTGAAGCTTTCTTT
cdr3_aa: CASSPGQGAYLNTEAFF

clone_size: -
j_call: TRBJ1-4
v_call: TRBV19
d_call: -
cdr3_nt: TGTGCCAGTAGTATAGTATATGAGGACAGTTCTAATGAAAAACTGTTTTTT
cdr3_aa: CASSIVYEDSSNEKLFF

clone_size: few
j_call: TRBJ1-2
v_call: TRBV5-4
d_call: -
cdr3_nt: TGTGCCAGCAGCTTGATCCGGGACGCGGACTATGGCTACACCTTC
cdr3_aa: CASSLIRDADYGYTF

clone_size: -
j_call: TRBJ2-3
v_call: TRBV6-5
d_call: TRBD1
cdr3_nt: TGTGCCAGCAGTTACTCGCAGGGGGTGGGCACAGATACGCAGTATTTT
cdr3_aa: CASSYSQGVGTDTQYF

clone_size: -
j_call: TRBJ2-7
v_call: TRBV4-1
d_call: TRBD1
cdr3_nt: TGCGCCAGCAGCCAAGACGCTTGGGACAGCTACGAGCAGTACTTC
cdr3_aa: CASSQDAWDSYEQYF

clone_size: -
j_call: TRBJ2-5
v_call: TRBV2
d_call: -
cdr3_nt: TGTGCCAGCCGGGGCCGTTGGGTCCTTAAAGAGACCCAGTACTTC
cdr3_aa: CASRGRWVLKETQYF

clone_size: -
j_call: TRBJ1-2
v_call: TRBV5-6
d_call: -
cdr3_nt: TGTGCCAGCACCCCGACAGATAACTATGGCTACACCTTC
cdr3_aa: CASTPTDNYGYTF

clone_size: -
j_call: TRBJ2-2
v_call: TRBV24-1
d_call: TRBD2
cdr3_nt: TGTGCCACCAGTTTTAGCGGGAATGCCGGGGAGCTGTTTTTT
cdr3_aa: CATSFSGNAGELFF

clone_size: -
j_call: TRBJ1-2
v_call: TRBV6-5
d_call: -
cdr3_nt: TGTGCCAGCAGACCCGGACAAACCTATGGCTACACCTTC
cdr3_aa: CASRPGQTYGYTF

clone_size: -
j_call: TRBJ1-3
v_call: TRBV11-2
d_call: -
cdr3_nt: TGTGCCAGCAGCTTAGCAAGGCAGGGAAACACCATATATTTT
cdr3_aa: CASSLARQGNTIYF

clone_size: -
j_call: TRBJ1-1
v_call: TRBV2
d_call: -
cdr3_nt: TGTGCCAGCAGCTACAGGGCAAACACTGAAGCTTTCTTT
cdr3_aa: CASSYRANTEAFF

clone_size: -
j_call: TRBJ2-2
v_call: TRBV24-1
d_call: -
cdr3_nt: TGTGCCACCAGTGGCGAAAGGAACACCGGGGAGCTGTTTTTT
cdr3_aa: CATSGERNTGELFF

clone_size: -
j_call: TRBJ2-5
v_call: TRBV9
d_call: TRBD2
cdr3_nt: TGTGCCAGCAGCGTGAACGGGAGGGTCCTAGAGACCCAGTACTTC
cdr3_aa: CASSVNGRVLETQYF

clone_size: -
j_call: TRBJ2-5
v_call: TRBV11-3
d_call: -
cdr3_nt: TGTGCCAGCAGCTTAGGAAAGACCCCCTCTGTGACCCAGTACTTC
cdr3_aa: CASSLGKTPSVTQYF

clone_size: medium-sized
j_call: TRBJ2-3
v_call: TRBV2
d_call: TRBD1
cdr3_nt: TGTGCCAGCAGACCAGGGGGCAGCACAGATACGCAGTATTTT
cdr3_aa: CASRPGGSTDTQYF

clone_size: -
j_call: TRBJ1-2
v_call: TRBV25-1
d_call: TRBD1
cdr3_nt: TGTGCCATTGCGACAGGGGATGGCTACACCTTC
cdr3_aa: CAIATGDGYTF

clone_size: -
j_call: TRBJ1-2
v_call: TRBV24-1
d_call: TRBD1
cdr3_nt: TGTGCCACCAGTTATCGGCAGGGGGCGTACTATGGCTACACCTTC
cdr3_aa: CATSYRQGAYYGYTF

clone_size: -
j_call: TRBJ2-1
v_call: TRBV10-2
d_call: TRBD2
cdr3_nt: TGCGCCAGCAGGACTAGCTGGGACTCGGGGTATGAGCAGTTCTTC
cdr3_aa: CASRTSWDSGYEQFF

clone_size: -
j_call: TRBJ1-1
v_call: TRBV18
d_call: -
cdr3_nt: TGTGCCAGCTCCTCATCTTGGACTGAAGCTTTCTTT
cdr3_aa: CASSSSWTEAFF

clone_size: few
j_call: TRBJ1-2
v_call: TRBV6-6
d_call: -
cdr3_nt: TGTGCCAGCAGCCGCGGAACTTCCTATGGCTACACCTTC
cdr3_aa: CASSRGTSYGYTF

clone_size: -
j_call: TRBJ2-5
v_call: TRBV7-9
d_call: TRBD2
cdr3_nt: TGTGCCAGCAGCTTACTCATGGCGGGGGGACAAGAGACCCAGTACTTC
cdr3_aa: CASSLLMAGGQETQYF

clone_size: -
j_call: TRBJ1-1
v_call: TRBV7-9
d_call: -
cdr3_nt: TGTGCCAGCAGCTTCCATGGAAGGGGGACGAACACTGAAGCTTTCTTT
cdr3_aa: CASSFHGRGTNTEAFF

clone_size: -
j_call: TRBJ1-1
v_call: TRBV9
d_call: -
cdr3_nt: TGTGCCAGCAGCCCCCACGGACACGTGCCTGAAGCTTTCTTT
cdr3_aa: CASSPHGHVPEAFF

clone_size: -
j_call: TRBJ1-2
v_call: TRBV14
d_call: TRBD1
cdr3_nt: TGTGCCAGCAGCCAGTCAGGGGGCAGGGTGTACGGCTACACCTTC
cdr3_aa: CASSQSGGRVYGYTF

clone_size: -
j_call: TRBJ2-7
v_call: TRBV10-3
d_call: -
cdr3_nt: TGTGCCATCAGTGAGCGCAGTGGTGCCTTATACGAGCAGTACTTC
cdr3_aa: CAISERSGALYEQYF

clone_size: -
j_call: TRBJ1-1
v_call: TRBV19
d_call: -
cdr3_nt: TGTGCCAGTAGTATGGGGGCGACTGAAGCTTTCTTT
cdr3_aa: CASSMGATEAFF

clone_size: -
j_call: TRBJ1-2
v_call: TRBV19
d_call: TRBD1
cdr3_nt: TGTGCCAGCCTAAGGGTGGGACAGCGCTATGGCTACACCTTC
cdr3_aa: CASLRVGQRYGYTF

clone_size: -
j_call: TRBJ1-5
v_call: TRBV5-4
d_call: -
cdr3_nt: TGTGCCAGCAGCTTTGGCGGGGGGTCGGGCAATCAGCCCCAGCATTTT
cdr3_aa: CASSFGGGSGNQPQHF

clone_size: -
j_call: TRBJ2-7
v_call: TRBV15
d_call: -
cdr3_nt: TGTGCCACCAGCAGACCATCCATCGACAGTTCCTACGAGCAGTACTTC
cdr3_aa: CATSRPSIDSSYEQYF

clone_size: -
j_call: TRBJ2-2
v_call: TRBV3-1/TRBV3-2
d_call: TRBD1
cdr3_nt: TGTGCCAGCAGCAGAGGCGACAGGGGCATGGGGGAGCTGTTTTTT
cdr3_aa: CASSRGDRGMGELFF

clone_size: -
j_call: TRBJ1-3
v_call: TRBV21-1
d_call: -
cdr3_nt: TGTGCCAGCAGCCCTCGGGACAGGGGTTTGAAGGGAAACACCATATATTTT
cdr3_aa: CASSPRDRGLKGNTIYF

clone_size: few
j_call: TRBJ1-2
v_call: TRBV6-5
d_call: -
cdr3_nt: TGTGCCAGCAGTTACAGGAACCCTGGCCGGGGTGGCTACACCTTC
cdr3_aa: CASSYRNPGRGGYTF